Listed here is a single TCR beta chain. This CDR3 has 16 residues. Trimming took off 3 bases at V and 3 bases at J, with 15 bases between the two ends. CDR1 is MNHEY, CDR2 SMNVEV, per germline (reference sequence). Isolated per sample were at least 7 million PBMCs. The data derive from a study of blood T cells in healthy people across ages. Using a J-beta primer mix together with a sample-barcoded 5' primer, a second PCR was run for about 7 to 12 cycles. Each TCR beta cDNA got a 12-nucleotide random molecular identifier. Samples each returned at least 2.5 million CDR3-containing paired-end reads. One entry per CDR3 protein results from TCRdb running MiXCR on the 5' RACE reads. The profile shows roughly 1.9 million distinct CDR3 sequences, approximately 40% of them singletons.

The chain combines TRBV27 with TRBJ1-5; unclear D gene. The source is a human donor in good health. The sample consisted of blood. The CDR3 protein is CASSFLTHSYNQPQHF. The CDR3 coding sequence is TGTGCCAGCAGTTTTCTGACCCACAGCTACAATCAGCCCCAGCATTTT.